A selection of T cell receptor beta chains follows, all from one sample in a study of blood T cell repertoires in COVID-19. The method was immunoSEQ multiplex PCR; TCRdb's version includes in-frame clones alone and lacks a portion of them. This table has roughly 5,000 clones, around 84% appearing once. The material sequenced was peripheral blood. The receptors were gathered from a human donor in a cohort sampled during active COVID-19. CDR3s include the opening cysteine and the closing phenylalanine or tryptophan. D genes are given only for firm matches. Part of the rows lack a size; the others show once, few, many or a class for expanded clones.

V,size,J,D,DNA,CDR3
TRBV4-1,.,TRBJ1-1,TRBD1,TGCGCCAGCAGCCAAGGTCGCGTGGGACAGGTGAACACTGAAGCTTTCTTT,CASSQGRVGQVNTEAFF
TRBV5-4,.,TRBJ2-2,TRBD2,TGTGCCAGCAGCCCTACGGGTCAGCGGGAGGGCCGGTTTACCGGGGAGCTGTTTTTT,CASSPTGQREGRFTGELFF
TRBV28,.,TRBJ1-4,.,TGTGCCAGCACCAGGGCCTTTGAAAAACTGTTTTTT,CASTRAFEKLFF
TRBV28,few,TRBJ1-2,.,TGTGCCAGCAGGATGGGGGCAGTGGCTTATGGCTACACCTTC,CASRMGAVAYGYTF
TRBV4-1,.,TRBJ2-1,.,TGCGCCAGCAGCCAGACAGCTATTAACAATGAGCAGTTCTTC,CASSQTAINNEQFF
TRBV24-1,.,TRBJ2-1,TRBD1,TGTGCCACCAGTGATGCTGGACAGGGGACGGGGTACAATGAGCAGTTCTTC,CATSDAGQGTGYNEQFF
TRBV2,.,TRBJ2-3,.,TGTGCCAGCAGTGAAAACGGGGGCACAGATACGCAGTATTTT,CASSENGGTDTQYF
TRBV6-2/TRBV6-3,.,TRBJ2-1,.,TGTGCCAGCAGTCTCGAGAACATCGCTGCGGATGAGCAGTTCTTC,CASSLENIAADEQFF
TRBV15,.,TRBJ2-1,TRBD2,TGTGCCACCTCTTCGGGGACTAGCGGGACTTATGAGCAGTTCTTC,CATSSGTSGTYEQFF
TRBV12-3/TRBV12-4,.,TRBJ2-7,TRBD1,TGTGCCAGCAGCACCGGGACAGGGTACGAGCAGTACTTC,CASSTGTGYEQYF
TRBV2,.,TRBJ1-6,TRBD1,TGTGCCAGCAGTACCGGGACAGGAGGAAATTCACCCCTCCACTTT,CASSTGTGGNSPLHF
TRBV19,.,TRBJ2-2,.,TGTGCCAATACGGACAGCCCCGGGAACACCGGGGAGCTGTTTTTT,CANTDSPGNTGELFF
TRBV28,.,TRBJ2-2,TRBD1,TGTGCCAGCAGTACCCGACAGGGGTTAACCGGGGAGCTGTTTTTT,CASSTRQGLTGELFF
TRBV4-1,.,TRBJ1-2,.,TGCGCCAGCAGGCCGACGACAGGAATCTATGGCTACACCTTC,CASRPTTGIYGYTF
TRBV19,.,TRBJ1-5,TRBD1,TGTGCCAGTAGTAAATTATCAGGGGGCTCTGGCCAGCCCCAGCATTTT,CASSKLSGGSGQPQHF
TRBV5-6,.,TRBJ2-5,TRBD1,TGTGCCAGCAGCTGGGACAGGGAAGGGACCCAGTACTTC,CASSWDREGTQYF
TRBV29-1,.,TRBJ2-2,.,TGCAGCGTGACTAGCACCGGGGAGCTGTTTTTT,CSVTSTGELFF
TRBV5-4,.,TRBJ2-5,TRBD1,TGTGCCAGCAGCTCACCGGGACAGGGGGCAGGAGAGACCCAGTACTTC,CASSSPGQGAGETQYF
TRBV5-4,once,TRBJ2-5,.,TGTGCCAGCAGCTCCCCTCTCGAGGGGACCCAGTACTTC,CASSSPLEGTQYF
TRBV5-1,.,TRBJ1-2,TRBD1,TGCGCCAGCAGCTTGGGTGTCAGGGGGTCCTATGGCTACACCTTC,CASSLGVRGSYGYTF
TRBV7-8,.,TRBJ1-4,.,TGTGCCAGCACAGGACCACGTACAGGGAGCGAAAAACTGTTTTTT,CASTGPRTGSEKLFF
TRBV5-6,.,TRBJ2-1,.,TGTGCCAGCAGCTTTGCAGACAATGAGCAGTTCTTC,CASSFADNEQFF
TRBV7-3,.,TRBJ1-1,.,TGTGCCAGCAGCTCCCAGGCGGGGGCAGGGCTCACTGAAGCTTTCTTT,CASSSQAGAGLTEAFF
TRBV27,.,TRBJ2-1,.,TGTGCCAGCAGTCCTGACTACCTCTCCTACAATGAGCAGTTCTTC,CASSPDYLSYNEQFF
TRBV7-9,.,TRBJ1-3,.,TGTGCCAGCAGACCCCGGGGGAACTCTGGAAACACCATATATTTT,CASRPRGNSGNTIYF
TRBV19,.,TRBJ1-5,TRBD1,TGTGCCAGTAGTCGGACAGGGATCGGTCAGCCCCAGCATTTT,CASSRTGIGQPQHF
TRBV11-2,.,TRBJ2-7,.,TGTGCCAGCAGCTTAGTAGTATCTCTCGAGCAGTACTTC,CASSLVVSLEQYF
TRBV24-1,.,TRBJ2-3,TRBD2,TGTGCCACCAGTGACTCTAAGACTAGCGGGAGCCCCGATACGCAGTATTTT,CATSDSKTSGSPDTQYF
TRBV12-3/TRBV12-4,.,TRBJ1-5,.,TGTGCCAGCAGTTTAATGGTAGATCAGCCCCAGCATTTT,CASSLMVDQPQHF
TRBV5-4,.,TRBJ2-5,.,TGTGCCAGCAGCTTAGAGCGCCGGACACCGGAGACCCAGTACTTC,CASSLERRTPETQYF
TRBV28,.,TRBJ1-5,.,TGTGCCGCACGGGTCCGGGGTAGCAATCAGCCCCAGCATTTT,CAARVRGSNQPQHF
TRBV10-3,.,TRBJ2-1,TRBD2,TGTGCCATCAGTGAAGGGAAGGCGGGAGAAGGGAATGAGCAGTTCTTC,CAISEGKAGEGNEQFF
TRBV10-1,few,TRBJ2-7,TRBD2,TGCGCCAGCAGTTTAGGAGTAGCGGGCCGCGAGCAGTACTTC,CASSLGVAGREQYF
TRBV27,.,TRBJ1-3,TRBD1,TGTGCCAGCAGGACAGGGAACGGAAACACCATATATTTT,CASRTGNGNTIYF
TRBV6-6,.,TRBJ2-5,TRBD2,TGTGCCAGCAGTCGGGACTACCTGGGGACCCAGTACTTC,CASSRDYLGTQYF